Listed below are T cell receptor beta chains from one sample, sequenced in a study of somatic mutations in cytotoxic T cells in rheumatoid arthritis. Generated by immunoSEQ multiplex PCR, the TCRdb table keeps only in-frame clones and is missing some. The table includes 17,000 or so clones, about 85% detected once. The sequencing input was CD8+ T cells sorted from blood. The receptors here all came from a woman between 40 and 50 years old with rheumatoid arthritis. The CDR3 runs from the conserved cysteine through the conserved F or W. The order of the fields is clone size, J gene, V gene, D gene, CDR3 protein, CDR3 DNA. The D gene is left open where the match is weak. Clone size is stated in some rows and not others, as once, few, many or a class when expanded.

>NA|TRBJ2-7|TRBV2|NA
CASSDPGSDYEQYF
TGTGCCAGCAGTGATCCAGGCTCAGACTACGAGCAGTACTTC
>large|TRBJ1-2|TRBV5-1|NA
CASADSANYGYTF
TGCGCCAGTGCGGACAGTGCCAACTATGGCTACACCTTC
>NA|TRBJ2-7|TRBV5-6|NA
CASSFSLSYEQYF
TGTGCCAGCAGCTTTAGCCTCTCCTACGAGCAGTACTTC
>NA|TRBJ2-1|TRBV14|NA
CASSQYNNEQFF
TGTGCCAGCAGCCAATATAACAATGAGCAGTTCTTC
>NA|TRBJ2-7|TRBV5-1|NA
CASSLGSPDYEQYF
TGCGCCAGCAGCTTGGGTTCGCCCGACTACGAGCAGTACTTC
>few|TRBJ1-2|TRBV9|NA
CASSVTSGYGYTF
TGTGCCAGCAGCGTAACATCGGGCTATGGCTACACCTTC
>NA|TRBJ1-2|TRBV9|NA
CASSGGPEGYTF
TGTGCCAGCAGCGGGGGGCCGGAAGGCTACACCTTC
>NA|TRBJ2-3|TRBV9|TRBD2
CASSVLAGVDTQYF
TGTGCCAGCAGCGTCCTAGCGGGGGTAGATACGCAGTATTTT
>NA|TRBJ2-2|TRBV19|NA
CASSIGGTWEELFF
TGTGCCAGTAGTATAGGTGGGACTTGGGAGGAGCTGTTTTTT
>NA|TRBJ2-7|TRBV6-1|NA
CAIINRDTFSYEQYF
TGTGCCATTATAAACCGGGACACTTTTTCATACGAGCAGTACTTC
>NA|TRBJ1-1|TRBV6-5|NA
CASSSSRTDLNTEAFF
TGTGCCAGCAGTTCCTCTAGGACAGATTTAAACACTGAAGCTTTCTTT
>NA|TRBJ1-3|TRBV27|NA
CASSSRGSGNTIYF
TGTGCCAGCAGTTCCCGGGGCTCTGGAAACACCATATATTTT
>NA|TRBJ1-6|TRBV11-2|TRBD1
CASSYGETGSPLHF
TGTGCCAGCAGCTATGGTGAGACAGGGTCACCCCTCCACTTT
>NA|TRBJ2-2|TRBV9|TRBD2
CASSVEPSGTNTGELFF
TGTGCCAGCAGCGTAGAGCCTAGCGGCACGAACACCGGGGAGCTGTTTTTT
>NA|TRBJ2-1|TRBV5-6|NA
CASSLEGSGHEQFF
TGTGCCAGCAGCTTGGAGGGTAGCGGCCATGAGCAGTTCTTC
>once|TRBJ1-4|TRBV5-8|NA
CASKGGGKLFF
TGTGCCAGCAAAGGCGGTGGGAAACTGTTTTTT
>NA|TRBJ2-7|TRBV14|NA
CASSPKQGYAYEQYF
TGTGCCAGCAGCCCAAAACAGGGTTACGCCTACGAGCAGTACTTC
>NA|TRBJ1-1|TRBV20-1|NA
CSARPQEVFF
TGCAGTGCTAGACCCCAAGAGGTTTTCTTT
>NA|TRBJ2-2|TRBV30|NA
CAWAGLYTGELFF
TGTGCCTGGGCAGGACTCTACACCGGGGAGCTGTTTTTT
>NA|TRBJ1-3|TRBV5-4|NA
CASSLGTADGGNTIYF
TGTGCCAGCAGCTTGGGAACAGCGGACGGAGGAAACACCATATATTTT
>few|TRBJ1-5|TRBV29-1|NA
CSVATPVGPQHF
TGCAGCGTTGCGACACCAGTAGGGCCCCAGCATTTT
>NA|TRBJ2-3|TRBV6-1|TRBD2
CASSDGGGAADTQYF
TGTGCCAGCAGTGATGGCGGGGGGGCCGCAGATACGCAGTATTTT
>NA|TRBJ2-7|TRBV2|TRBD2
CATDTSGATYEQYF
TGTGCCACGGATACTAGCGGGGCAACCTACGAGCAGTACTTC
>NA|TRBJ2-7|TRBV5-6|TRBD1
CASNPTGDYEQYF
TGTGCCAGCAACCCGACAGGGGACTACGAGCAGTACTTC
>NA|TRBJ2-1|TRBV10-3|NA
CATGTPNEQFF
TGTGCCACCGGGACACCCAATGAGCAGTTCTTC
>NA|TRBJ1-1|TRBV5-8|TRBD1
CASPGTGETEAFF
TGTGCCAGCCCTGGGACAGGGGAGACTGAAGCTTTCTTT
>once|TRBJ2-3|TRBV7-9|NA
CASSSPTGRLRTDTQYF
TGTGCCAGCAGCTCACCAACAGGGAGACTCCGCACAGATACGCAGTATTTT
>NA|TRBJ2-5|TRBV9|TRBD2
CASSVAPGGQETQYF
TGTGCCAGCAGCGTAGCCCCGGGGGGGCAAGAGACCCAGTACTTC
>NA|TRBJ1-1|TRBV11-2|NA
CASSLEMNTEAFF
TGTGCCAGCAGCCTGGAGATGAACACTGAAGCTTTCTTT
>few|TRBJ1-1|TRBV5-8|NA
CASPSTEAFF
TGTGCCAGCCCCTCCACTGAAGCTTTCTTT
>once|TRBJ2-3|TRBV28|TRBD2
CASAGRDYFTDTQYF
TGTGCCAGCGCTGGCAGGGACTACTTCACAGATACGCAGTATTTT
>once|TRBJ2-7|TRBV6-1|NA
CASSGYRPYEQYF
TGTGCCAGCAGTGGGTACAGACCTTACGAGCAGTACTTC
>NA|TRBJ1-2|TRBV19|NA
CASNSGNYGYTF
TGTGCCAGTAATTCGGGGAACTATGGCTACACCTTC
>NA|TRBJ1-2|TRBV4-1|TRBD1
CASSQGQMNYGYTF
TGCGCCAGCAGCCAGGGACAGATGAACTATGGCTACACCTTC
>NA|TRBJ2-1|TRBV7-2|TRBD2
CASSLLADVPPEQFF
TGCGCCAGCAGCTTACTAGCGGACGTCCCCCCTGAGCAGTTCTTC
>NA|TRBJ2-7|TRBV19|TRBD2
CASSAREGYEQYF
TGTGCCAGTAGTGCCAGGGAGGGCTACGAGCAGTACTTC
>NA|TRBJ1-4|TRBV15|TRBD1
CATSRDLSGTGIELFF
TGTGCCACCAGCAGAGATCTCTCCGGGACAGGGATTGAACTGTTTTTT
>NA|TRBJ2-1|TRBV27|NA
CASTFSAGYNEQFF
TGTGCCAGCACCTTTTCCGCAGGGTACAATGAGCAGTTCTTC
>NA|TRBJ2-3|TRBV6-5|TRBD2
CASRKRGGPDTQYF
TGTGCCAGCAGGAAGCGGGGGGGCCCTGATACGCAGTATTTT
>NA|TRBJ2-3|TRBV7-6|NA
CASISGAWAVSTDTQYF
TGTGCCAGCATCTCGGGAGCGTGGGCGGTTAGCACAGATACGCAGTATTTT
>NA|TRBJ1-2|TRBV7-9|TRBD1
CASSLDRTGAGYGYTF
TGTGCCAGCAGCTTAGACCGGACAGGGGCAGGTTATGGCTACACCTTC
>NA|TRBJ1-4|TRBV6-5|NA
CASSSNGRGVEKLFF
TGTGCCAGCAGTTCCAACGGTCGGGGGGTCGAAAAACTGTTTTTT
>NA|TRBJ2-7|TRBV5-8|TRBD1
CASSWASGTGGQASEQYF
TGTGCCAGCAGCTGGGCGTCCGGGACAGGGGGTCAGGCGAGCGAGCAGTACTTC
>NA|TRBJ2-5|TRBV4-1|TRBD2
CASSQELAGPTQYF
TGCGCCAGCAGCCAAGAGCTAGCGGGGCCGACCCAGTACTTC
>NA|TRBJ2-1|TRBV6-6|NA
CASSYYPIYNGNEQFF
TGTGCCAGCAGTTACTACCCCATTTACAACGGGAATGAGCAGTTCTTC
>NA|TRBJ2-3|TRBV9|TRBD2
CASSVEVGSAGDKGDTQYF
TGTGCCAGCAGCGTAGAAGTAGGTAGTGCGGGAGATAAAGGAGATACGCAGTATTTT
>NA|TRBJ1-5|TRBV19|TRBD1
CASSTDWLTGEGNQPQHF
TGTGCCAGTAGTACCGATTGGCTGACAGGGGAAGGCAATCAGCCCCAGCATTTT
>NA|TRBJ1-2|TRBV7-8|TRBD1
CASSPRQGGSDGYTF
TGTGCCAGCAGCCCAAGACAGGGGGGGAGCGATGGCTACACCTTC
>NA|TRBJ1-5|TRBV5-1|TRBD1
CASWERTRDRVLGSNQPQHF
TGCGCCAGCTGGGAGAGGACCCGGGACAGGGTCTTAGGGAGCAATCAGCCCCAGCATTTT
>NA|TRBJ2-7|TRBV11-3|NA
CASSLDRGQLSYEQYF
TGTGCCAGCAGCTTAGATCGGGGTCAGCTCTCCTACGAGCAGTACTTC
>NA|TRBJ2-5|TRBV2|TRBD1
CAIDRDERLRETQYF
TGTGCCATTGACAGGGACGAGCGGTTAAGGGAGACCCAGTACTTC
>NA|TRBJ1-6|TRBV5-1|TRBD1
CASSLRQGDNSPLHF
TGCGCCAGCAGCTTACGACAGGGAGATAATTCACCCCTCCACTTT
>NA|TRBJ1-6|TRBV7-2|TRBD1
CASSPRQGAHLHF
TGTGCCAGCAGCCCACGACAGGGGGCTCACCTCCACTTT